What follows are 28 T cell receptor beta chains derived from one specimen sequenced in a study of T cells after yellow fever vaccination. Via MiXCR, TCRdb re-called the 5' RACE reads, giving one row per CDR3 protein. The sample holds approximately 550,000 distinct CDR3 sequences, approximately 15% seen once. Sequencing used PBMCs, obtained on the day of the yellow fever booster vaccination. All receptors come from a man aged 25 to 40 who received the YFV17D yellow fever vaccine.

The CDR3 bases are TGTGCCAGCAGCAAGATGATCGTTAAGTGGTATTTT. Protein: CASSKMIVKWYF. The chain joins TRBV21-1 to TRBJ2-3. TRBV21-1 has pseudogene status. The CDR3 totals 12 residues.

This clonotype was counted only a few times. The chain is built from TRBV9 and TRBJ2-2; D perhaps matches TRBD2 (6 bases). CDR1 is SGDLS and CDR2 is YYNGEE in the germline V gene. The CDR3 length is 17 residues. V lost 5 bases and J lost 3, with 20 bases in between. The CDR3, as DNA: TGTGCCAGCAGTCCACCCCTTCCGGGACTCCACACCGGGGAGCTGTTTTTT. It yields the protein CASSPPLPGLHTGELFF.

The V call is TRBV20-1, the J call TRBJ2-5, with no clear D. The CDR3 spans 12 residues. From germline, CDR1 is DFQATT and CDR2 SNEGSKA (reference sequence). Trimming shortened V by 2 bases and J by 5 bases, and 9 bases separated the two germline ends. The CDR3 DNA follows: TGCAGTGCTAGAAAAAATGGGGAGACCCAGTACTTC. Its translation: CSARKNGETQYF.

The chain joins TRBV25-1 to TRBJ2-3; the D gene could be TRBD1 or TRBD2 (5 bases each). Between the trimmed V and J ends, which lost 7 bases and 3 bases, there was a span of 17 bases. Germline values: CDR1 MGHDK, CDR2 SYGVNS. The CDR3 sequence is 15 residues long. CDR3 sequence reads: CASTAGTRRTDTQYF. CDR3 DNA sequence: TGTGCCAGCACCGCCGGGACGAGACGGACAGATACGCAGTATTTT.

The chain links TRBV9 to TRBJ2-3, with TRBD2 identical over 8 bases. The ends lost 1 base at V and 2 bases at J; junction bases unmatched: 6. The CDR3 has 16 residues. Per the germline V gene, CDR1 is SGDLS and CDR2 is YYNGEE. The CDR3 loop reads CASSVSPGGLTDTQYF. CDR3 nucleotide sequence: TGTGCCAGCAGCGTATCCCCGGGGGGGCTCACAGATACGCAGTATTTT.

This clonotype was detected once. The genes are TRBV11-1 and TRBJ2-1; D might be TRBD1 (5 bases). The V gene lost 3 bases and the J gene lost 2 bases, with 11 bases spanning the gap. Germline V gene sequence: CDR1 SGHAT, CDR2 FQDESV (reference sequence). The CDR3 sequence is 15 residues long. The CDR3: CASSLQLGAYNEQFF. The DNA of the CDR3 is TGTGCCAGCAGCTTGCAGCTAGGGGCCTACAATGAGCAGTTCTTC.

DNA of the CDR3: TGTGCCAGCAGCCCTCCACTCCGTCTCGTGCAGTATTTT. This codes for CASSPPLRLVQYF. This chain connects TRBV7-9 to TRBJ2-3; D gene unclear. The V gene's germline CDR1 is SEHNR and CDR2 FQNEAQ (reference sequence). This CDR3 has 13 residues. V gave up 5 bases and J gave up 11 bases, with 17 bases separating them.

J is TRBJ2-1 and V is TRBV6-2 or TRBV6-3, with 13 bases matching TRBD2. The CDR3 sequence is 13 residues long. CDR1 and CDR2 (germline): MNHEY, SVGEGT. V shed 2 bases and J 15 bases; nucleotides not matched to a gene: 4. The chain's CDR3 is CASSYGTSGNPFF. CDR3 DNA sequence: TGTGCCAGCAGTTACGGGACTAGCGGGAACCCGTTCTTC.

This clonotype showed up just a few times. The chain is built from TRBV7-2 and TRBJ2-3; TRBD1 matches 10 bases. Germline CDR1 is SGHTA and CDR2 is FQGNSA. With 5 bases clipped from V and 4 bases from J, the junction kept 9 bases outside the gene matches. The CDR3 totals 16 residues. CDR3 coding DNA: TGTGCCAGCAGCCCACAAATGGGACAGGGGCCAGATACGCAGTATTTT. Protein: CASSPQMGQGPDTQYF.

V is TRBV7-2 and J is TRBJ2-3, with D unresolved. This CDR3 is 14 amino acids long. Germline V gene lookup returns CDR1 SGHTA and CDR2 FQGNSA. V was pared by 4 bases and J by 6 bases, with 14 bases between. CDR3: CASSSGESRDTQYF. In nucleotides, the CDR3 is TGTGCCAGCAGCTCTGGAGAAAGCAGGGATACGCAGTATTTT.

This clonotype was detected only a few times. The genes are TRBV12-3 or TRBV12-4 and TRBJ2-5; D ambiguous. This CDR3 has 14 amino acids. Trimming shortened V by 6 bases and J by 0 bases, and 11 bases separated the two germline ends. This CDR3 is CASRRLGYQETQYF. In DNA form, the CDR3 reads TGTGCCAGCAGGCGACTGGGTTACCAAGAGACCCAGTACTTC.

This chain links TRBV20-1 with TRBJ1-2; 9 bases align to TRBD1. The V gene end was trimmed by 5 bases and the J gene end by 5 bases; junction bases not matched to a gene: 6. Per the germline V gene, CDR1 is DFQATT and CDR2 is SNEGSKA (reference sequence). This CDR3 region has 13 residues. CDR3 DNA: TGCAGTGCTGGGGGACAGGGTGGTTATGGCTACACCTTC. Translating gives CSAGGQGGYGYTF.

This clonotype was counted only a few times. The CDR3 protein is CASGGTSTDTQYF. For the CDR3, the DNA is TGTGCCAGCGGAGGGACTAGCACAGATACGCAGTATTTT. This chain uses TRBV18 with TRBJ2-3, with D maybe TRBD2 (6 bases). From germline, CDR1 is KGHSH and CDR2 LQKENI. This CDR3 has 13 residues. V was clipped by 8 bases and J by 0 bases, with 9 bases between them.

A remark on this clonotype: One end of the junction varies from germline; a read error may be responsible. V gene TRBV12-3 or TRBV12-4 combines with J gene TRBJ2-5, with 10 positions matching TRBD1. This CDR3 comprises 15 residues. The CDR3 protein is CASSSPGQGRENQYF. The CDR3, as DNA: TGTGCCAGCAGTTCTCCGGGACAGGGGCGAGAGAACCAGTACTTC.

In its sample, this clonotype was seen a few times. The chain has TRBV4-2 and TRBJ1-1; D gene unclear. Germline V gene data show CDR1 as LGHNA and CDR2 as YNFKEQ. There are 14 residues in the CDR3. With 2 bases removed from V and 4 bases from J, the gap between germline ends came to 11 bases. CDR3 protein: CASSQFGLGTEAFF. Here the CDR3 DNA reads TGTGCCAGCAGCCAATTCGGACTGGGCACTGAAGCTTTCTTT.

This clonotype has more than one count but fewer than ten. The chain joins TRBV3-1 to TRBJ2-1; D not certain. This CDR3 comprises 13 residues. The ends were cut back, 5 bases at V and 7 bases at J, with 12 bases in the middle. Germline V gene data show CDR1 as LGHDT and CDR2 as YNNKEL (reference sequence). The CDR3 coding sequence is TGTGCCAGCAGCAAAGGGTGGCTGAATGAGCAGTTCTTC. Translating gives CASSKGWLNEQFF.

This clonotype has at least ten counts. This sequence joins TRBV29-1 and TRBJ2-7, with D possibly TRBD1 on 6 matching bases. This CDR3 spans 15 amino acids. Trimming took 1 base from V and 2 from J, leaving 15 bases between them. Germline V gene data show CDR1 as SQVTM and CDR2 as ANQGSEA. CDR3 DNA sequence: TGCAGCGTTGAAGGGTCGAGAGGGGGAACCTACGAGCAGTACTTC. It codes for CSVEGSRGGTYEQYF.

This rearrangement joins TRBV6-2 or TRBV6-3 to TRBJ2-5, with 7 bases identical to TRBD2. The CDR3 totals 14 residues. The ends lost 6 bases at V and 8 bases at J; junction bases unmatched: 12. Per the germline V gene, CDR1 is MNHEY and CDR2 is SVGEGT. The CDR3 here is CASSPVGGGRTQYF. CDR3 DNA sequence: TGTGCCAGCAGCCCTGTCGGTGGCGGGAGAACCCAGTACTTC.

This clonotype was detected a few times. V usage is TRBV20-1 and J usage is TRBJ2-3; TRBD1 agrees at 8 bases. V shed 6 bases and J 1 base; nucleotides not matched to a gene: 9. The CDR3 runs 15 residues. CDR1 and CDR2 (germline): DFQATT, SNEGSKA (reference sequence). The CDR3 protein is CSAHSGQEGTDTQYF. CDR3 DNA sequence: TGCAGTGCCCATTCGGGACAGGAGGGCACAGATACGCAGTATTTT.

V is TRBV7-2 and J is TRBJ2-5; D remains ambiguous. Germline CDR1 reads SGHTA; CDR2 reads FQGNSA. The CDR3 runs to 14 residues. Deletions cut 1 base from V and 5 bases from J, with 11 bases between. The CDR3 region has the DNA TGTGCCAGCAGCTTAGTGGCTAGTTTCGAGACCCAGTACTTC. This sequence encodes CASSLVASFETQYF.

Details on this clonotype: An end of the junction differs from the germline gene, which may be a read error. The chain links TRBV5-1 to TRBJ2-1; 10 bases agree with TRBD2. The CDR3 runs to 15 residues. Germline CDR1 is SGHRS and CDR2 is YFSETQ. CDR3 nucleotides: TGCGCCGGCAGCAAAGCGGGAGGGCCCGAAGATGAGCAGTTCTTC. Translating gives CAGSKAGGPEDEQFF.

This clonotype was observed a handful of times. The CDR3 is CASSHPGRAGETQYF. CDR3 sequence (DNA): TGTGCCAGCAGCCACCCCGGAAGGGCTGGCGAGACCCAGTACTTC. The V gene is TRBV3-1, the J gene TRBJ2-5; D is undetermined. Germline values: CDR1 LGHDT, CDR2 YNNKEL (reference sequence). Trimming took off 3 bases at V and 5 bases at J, with 16 bases between the two ends. This CDR3 spans 15 amino acids.

This clonotype was counted only a few times. The CDR3 coding sequence is TGCAGCGTTGAACAGGGCGGTGGCTACACCTTC. Its translation: CSVEQGGGYTF. The V call is TRBV29-1, the J call TRBJ1-2; a possible D gene is TRBD1 (5 bases). The CDR3 extends over 11 amino acids. Per germline, CDR1 SQVTM and CDR2 ANQGSEA. Trimming stripped 2 bases from V and 7 bases from J, with 8 bases between.

The chain employs TRBV29-1 and TRBJ2-7, with D possibly TRBD2 on 5 matching bases. Trimming took off 7 bases at V and 4 bases at J, with 17 bases between the two ends. Germline CDR1 SQVTM, CDR2 ANQGSEA. The CDR3 spans 13 residues. The DNA for the CDR3 is TGCAGCGCCTGGGAGAAGGAAAAATACGAGCAGTACTTC. Amino acids: CSAWEKEKYEQYF.

J is TRBJ2-1 and V is TRBV10-2, with TRBD2 matching over 9 bases. The length of the CDR3 is 15 residues. Per the germline V gene, CDR1 is WSHSY and CDR2 is SAAADI. V shed 2 bases and J 6 bases; nucleotides not matched to a gene: 5. The CDR3: CASSEVAGASNEQFF. The CDR3 bases are TGCGCCAGCAGTGAGGTAGCGGGGGCGTCCAATGAGCAGTTCTTC.

This clonotype has just a few counts. J is TRBJ2-3 and V is TRBV7-9; D might be TRBD2 (6 bases). V lost 2 bases and J 2 bases, leaving 17 bases between the germline ends. Germline CDR1 and CDR2: SEHNR and FQNEAQ (reference sequence). CDR3 length: 17 residues. DNA for the CDR3: TGTGCCAGCAGCTTATTATCGCGGGGACCCTCCACAGATACGCAGTATTTT. This gives the protein CASSLLSRGPSTDTQYF.

This clonotype was found a few times. The rearrangement uses TRBV9 and TRBJ2-1; 11 positions match TRBD2. V lost 0 bases and J lost 11; bases outside the gene matches: 7. From germline, CDR1 is SGDLS and CDR2 YYNGEE. This CDR3 has 15 residues. The CDR3 sequence is CASSVETSGSSKQFF. CDR3 coding DNA: TGTGCCAGCAGCGTAGAAACTAGCGGGAGCTCAAAGCAGTTCTTC.

This clonotype came up a few times. The chain employs TRBV12-3 or TRBV12-4 and TRBJ1-6; 9 nucleotides agree with TRBD1. CDR3 size: 15 residues. V shed 1 base and J 9 bases; nucleotides not matched to a gene: 4. CDR3 sequence: CASSLGTGVGSPLHF. CDR3 bases: TGTGCCAGCAGTTTAGGGACAGGGGTCGGTTCACCCCTCCACTTT.